This T cell receptor (beta chain) was recorded in a study of T cell responses to AZD1222 COVID-19 vaccine (dated by TCRdb to the early 2020s). Background on the whole study: A total of around 240 trial participants underwent TCR sequencing, of whom around 200 received two doses of AZD1222 and 26 received two doses of the MenACWY control vaccine. Trial participants were enrolled into age subgroups of 18-55, 56-69 and 70-plus years, which contained approximately 150, 28 and 58 TCR-sequenced participants, respectively.

According to the study, the label for this sample's time point signals: about 28 days (+/-7) after the second vaccine dose. Because spike-specific TCR depth and breadth did not differ between the two schedules, AZD1222 recipients who got a second dose at roughly 4 weeks were pooled with those who got a second dose at roughly 12 weeks. Samples from vaccinated people were obtained from the UK trials COV001 and COV002, which included a single-blind randomized controlled phase 2/3 trial of AZD1222 (ChAdOx1 nCoV-19) in healthy adults. Trial participant PBMC samples were collected at day 0 and day 28 after the second dose for TCRbeta chain sequencing. Comments on this clone: The clone's antigen remains unknown. No much larger clone exists at a distance of one base, and base qualities are not known.

The CDR3 regions of human TCRbeta chains were analyzed by immunosequencing. Per the original workflow: Repertoire TCRs were checked for matches against a reference library of SARS-CoV-2-specific TCRs that had been generated using the MIRA antigen-specificity platform. Breadth meant the fraction of unique TCRs that were SARS-CoV-2-associated, whereas depth meant the fraction of total T cells that were SARS-CoV-2-associated. Using the MIRA data, each spike-specific TCR was mapped to the spike region that the TCR reacts to and placed in a CD4 or CD8 class. Log10-transformed breadth and depth values were compared by one-way ANOVA with Sidak's multiple comparisons tests. Here the immuneACCESS table is served through TCRdb, limited to in-frame sequences with V and J called. Missing clones are a known gap in these copies; in checked studies unresolved V genes cover under half, and the rest lacks a known reason. V, J and clone size are those of that table, while D and trimming were read from the DNA. The sample profile shows some 110,000 clones; around 89% of them were found once. Roughly 4% of the sample is held by the ten biggest clonotypes.

Overall study outcomes, separate from this receptor: Epitopes outside the regions mutated in the B.1.351 and B.1.1.7 variants were reportedly recognized by nearly half of the unique spike-specific TCRs. Participants were mostly white British and included more females than males, and it was suggested by the authors that clonal diversity may have been underestimated. No day 14 peak-response samples were available, so repertoires were characterized only after the peak T cell response. After two AZD1222 doses, both the breadth and the depth of spike-specific TCRs were significantly higher than at day 0 and than in MenACWY recipients. CD4 TCRs associated with the vaccine covered the entire spike protein, and the dominant responses were in regions 160-218 and 743-854. In the small 56-69-year group, the increase in depth fell short of significance, most likely because of low power. Conclusions about previously exposed vaccinees were limited because only six AZD1222 recipients were SARS-CoV-2 seropositive at baseline.

V gives up 3 bases and J gives up 3 bases, and the segment between their germline ends measures 8 bases. The CDR3 covers 14 residues, taking in both the cysteine and the phenylalanine. Kept here is only the CDR3 DNA, which spans 42 bases and is read in frame from base 1. The germline V gene gives CDR1 as KGHSY and CDR2 as FQNENV. Recombination connected TRBV16 to TRBJ1-4; the D segment could be TRBD1, given 5 matching bases. This clonotype originated in an adult who received the AZD1222 COVID-19 vaccine. Sequenced material: peripheral blood, taken 28 days after the second AZD1222 dose. The CDR3 protein is CASSQGEANEKLFF. The DNA sequence is TGTGCCAGCAGCCAGGGGGAGGCTAATGAAAAACTGTTTTTT.